This T cell receptor (beta chain) was observed in a study of identical twins. Study-wide findings and caveats: Memory repertoires lacked the insertion deficit that abundant cord blood beta clonotypes showed.

Germline CDR1 reads SEHNR; CDR2 reads FQNEAQ (reference sequence). Germline trimming cut 4 bases from V and 5 bases from J; bases unmatched to any gene: 5. CDR3 length equals 16 residues. TCRdb analysed the 5' RACE reads with MiXCR anew, one entry per CDR3 protein. Here the sample spans 750,000 to 950,000 distinct CDR3 sequences, 9% to 15% being singletons. This clonotype was found many times. Its antigen is unknown. These data are also associated with another study on yellow fever vaccine responses in identical twins.

The TCR comes from a young woman in good health. Input material: PBMCs. The chain joins TRBV7-9 to TRBJ2-2, with TRBD2 matching 12 bases. The CDR3, as DNA: TGTGCCAGCAGCTCACTAGCGGGAGGCGTAACCGGGGAGCTGTTTTTT. Translating it yields CASSSLAGGVTGELFF.